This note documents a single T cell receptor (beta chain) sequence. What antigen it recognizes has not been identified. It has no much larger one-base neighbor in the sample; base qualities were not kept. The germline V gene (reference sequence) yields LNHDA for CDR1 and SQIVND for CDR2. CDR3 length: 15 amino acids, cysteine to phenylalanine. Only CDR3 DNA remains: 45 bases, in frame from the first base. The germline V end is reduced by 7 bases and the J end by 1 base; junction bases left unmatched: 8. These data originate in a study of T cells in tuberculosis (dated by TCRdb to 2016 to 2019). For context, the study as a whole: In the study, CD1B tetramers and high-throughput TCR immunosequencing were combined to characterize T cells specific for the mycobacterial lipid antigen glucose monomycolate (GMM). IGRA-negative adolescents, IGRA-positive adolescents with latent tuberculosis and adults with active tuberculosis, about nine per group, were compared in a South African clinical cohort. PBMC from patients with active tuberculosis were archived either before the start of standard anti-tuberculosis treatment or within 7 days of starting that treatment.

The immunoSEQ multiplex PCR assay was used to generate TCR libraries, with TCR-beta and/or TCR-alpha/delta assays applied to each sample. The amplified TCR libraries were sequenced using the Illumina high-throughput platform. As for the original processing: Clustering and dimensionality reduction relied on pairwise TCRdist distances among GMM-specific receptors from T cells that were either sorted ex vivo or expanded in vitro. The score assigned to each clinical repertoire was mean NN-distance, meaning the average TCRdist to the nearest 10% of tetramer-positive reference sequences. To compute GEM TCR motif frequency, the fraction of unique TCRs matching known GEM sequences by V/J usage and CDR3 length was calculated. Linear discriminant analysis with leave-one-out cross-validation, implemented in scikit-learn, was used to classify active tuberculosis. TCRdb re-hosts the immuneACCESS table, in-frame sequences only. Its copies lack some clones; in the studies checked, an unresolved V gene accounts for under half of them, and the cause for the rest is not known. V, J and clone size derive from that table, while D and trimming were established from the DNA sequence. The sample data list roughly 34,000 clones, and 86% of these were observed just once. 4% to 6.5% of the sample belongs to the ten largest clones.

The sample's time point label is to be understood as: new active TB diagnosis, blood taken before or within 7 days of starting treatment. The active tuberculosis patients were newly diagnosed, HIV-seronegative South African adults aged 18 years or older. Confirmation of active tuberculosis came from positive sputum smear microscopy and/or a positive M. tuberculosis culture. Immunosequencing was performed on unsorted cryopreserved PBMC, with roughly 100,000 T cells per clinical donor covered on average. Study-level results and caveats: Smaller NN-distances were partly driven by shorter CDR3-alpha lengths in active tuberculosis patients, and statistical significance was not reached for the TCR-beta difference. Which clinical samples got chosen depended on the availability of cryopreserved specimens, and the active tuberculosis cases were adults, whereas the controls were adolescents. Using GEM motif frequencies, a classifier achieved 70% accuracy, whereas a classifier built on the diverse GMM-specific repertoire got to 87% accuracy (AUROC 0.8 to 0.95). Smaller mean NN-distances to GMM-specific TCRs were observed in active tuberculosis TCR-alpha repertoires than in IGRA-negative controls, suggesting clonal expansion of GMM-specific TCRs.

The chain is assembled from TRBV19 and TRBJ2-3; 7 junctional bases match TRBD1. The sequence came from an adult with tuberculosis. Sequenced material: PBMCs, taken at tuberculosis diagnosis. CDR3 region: CASNRQGSGTDTQYF. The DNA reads TGTGCCAGTAATAGACAGGGATCGGGCACAGATACGCAGTATTTT.